These 8 T cell receptor beta chains were sequenced from one sample in a study of Ad26.COV2.S vaccination and SARS-CoV-2 variants. Treatment reported: around 19 received Ad26.COV2.S at low or high dose, single or two shots; roughly 5 received placebo; per-sample allocation not given. The samples were gathered on day 63 after the first injection of vaccine or placebo. Assay used: immunoSEQ multiplex PCR; TCRdb lists only in-frame clones, some missing. This table holds about 410,000 clones, approximately 90% found once. The input for sequencing was peripheral blood, taken in a trial of Ad26.COV2.S vaccine versus placebo. The source of these receptors is a person aged 18-65 years who received the Ad26.COV2.S COVID-19 vaccine or a placebo.

This chain joins TRBV28 and TRBJ2-3; either TRBD1 or TRBD2 may fit D (6 bases each). The CDR3 extends over 15 amino acids. Germline CDR1 MDHEN, CDR2 SYDVKM. Trimming took off 7 bases at V and 1 base at J, with 15 bases between the two ends. DNA for the CDR3: TGTGCCAGCACCTCACCAAGGGGGGGCACAGATACGCAGTATTTT. It encodes CASTSPRGGTDTQYF. Drawing the rest from reference TRBV28 and TRBJ2-3, the complete variable domain is DVKVTQSSRYLVKRTGEKVFLECVQDMDHENMFWYRQDPGLGLRLIYFSYDVKMKEKGDIPEGYSVSREKKERFSLILESASTNQTSMYLCASTSPRGGTDTQYFGPGTRLTVL.

CDR3 amino acids: CASSIREVGTGELFF. The CDR3 nucleotides are TGTGCCAGCAGTATTCGGGAGGTCGGCACCGGGGAGCTGTTTTTT. V usage is TRBV7-9 and J usage is TRBJ2-2; 7 bases align to TRBD2. CDR1 and CDR2 (germline): SEHNR, FQNEAQ (reference sequence). The V segment lost 6 bases and the J segment 4 bases; nucleotides outside the gene matches: 8. This CDR3 is 15 amino acids long.

V is TRBV2 and J is TRBJ2-2, with 14 bases that match TRBD2. The junction had 7 bases not matched to a gene; V was cut back by 4 bases and J by 6 bases. The germline gives CDR1 SNHLY, CDR2 FYNNEI. The CDR3 is 17 residues long. The CDR3 nucleotides are TGTGCCAGCAGTGTTGGGGGACTAGCGGGAGTCCCCGGGGAGCTGTTTTTT. Translating it yields CASSVGGLAGVPGELFF.

This clone appeared a single time. The chain carries TRBV9 and TRBJ1-4; TRBD1 aligns across 8 bases. After removal of 4 bases from V and 13 bases from J, the junction contained 9 bases not matched to a gene. The CDR3 spans 13 residues. Germline values: CDR1 SGDLS, CDR2 YYNGEE. CDR3: CASSFGQGGGLFF. The CDR3 nucleotides read TGTGCCAGCAGCTTCGGACAGGGAGGCGGACTGTTTTTT.

The chain combines TRBV5-8 with TRBJ2-2; no clear D. The V gene lost 0 bases and the J gene lost 5 bases, with 8 bases spanning the gap. From germline, CDR1 is SGHTS and CDR2 YDEGEE. The CDR3 length is 14 residues. Here the CDR3 reads CASSLGPVTGELFF. CDR3 nucleotides: TGTGCCAGCAGCTTGGGACCGGTTACCGGGGAGCTGTTTTTT.

J is TRBJ2-1 and V is TRBV7-2, with D maybe TRBD2 (5 bases). Germline assignment: CDR1 SGHTA and CDR2 FQGNSA. Trimming pared 5 bases from V and 6 bases from J, leaving 8 bases between. This CDR3 region has 12 residues. CDR3 nucleotides: TGTGCCAGCAGCCTAGAGGGCAATGAGCAGTTCTTC. This codes for CASSLEGNEQFF. Combining the CDR3 with reference TRBV7-2 and TRBJ2-1 gives the whole variable domain GAGVSQSPSNKVTEKGKDVELRCDPISGHTALYWYRQSLGQGLEFLIYFQGNSAPDKSGLPSDRFSAERTGGSVSTLTIQRTQQEDSAVYLCASSLEGNEQFFGPGTRLTVL.

V usage is TRBV7-3 and J usage is TRBJ1-1; 9 bases fit TRBD1. CDR1 and CDR2 (germline): SGHTA, FQGTGA. Trimming removed 5 bases from V and 5 bases from J; junction bases left unmatched: 6. The CDR3 has 14 amino acids. CDR3 nucleotides: TGTGCCAGCAGCGCGACAGGGGGTGGGACTGAAGCTTTCTTT. This sequence encodes CASSATGGGTEAFF.

The chain recombines TRBV6-5 with TRBJ2-5; 9 bases are shared with TRBD2. Unmatched junction bases numbered 5, after V lost 8 bases and J lost 4 bases. This CDR3 is 13 amino acids long. Germline V gene lookup returns CDR1 MNHEY and CDR2 SVGAGI. The CDR3 sequence: CASLSAGGETQYF. The CDR3 region has the DNA TGTGCCAGCCTCTCAGCGGGAGGAGAGACCCAGTACTTC.